This is a list of T cell receptor beta chains from one sample in a study of cytomegalovirus exposure and HLA in healthy donors. Some clones are missing from TCRdb's copy, which holds only in-frame ones; the method was immunoSEQ multiplex PCR. This table has roughly 120,000 clones, approximately 85% appearing once. Sequenced input: PBMCs. These receptors were obtained from a man between 18 and 29 years old in good health and CMV-seronegative. Both conserved end residues are part of each CDR3.

TRBV9	TRBJ2-7	CASSVAGGGYEQYF
TRBV29-1	TRBJ2-2	CSVDTSGTGELFF
TRBV27	TRBJ2-7	CASPFTLVQGSSYEQYF
TRBV7-9	TRBJ2-5	CASSPGREKETQYF
TRBV2	TRBJ2-5	CASSYGQGVFETQYF
TRBV11-2	TRBJ2-7	CASSQRSRDYEQYF
TRBV11-2	TRBJ2-1	CASSSYSGRAYNEQFF
TRBV9	TRBJ1-2	CASSVARHSRDDGYTF
TRBV5-4	TRBJ2-1	CASSRDTGSYNEQFF
TRBV15	TRBJ2-7	CATSRDGYEQYF